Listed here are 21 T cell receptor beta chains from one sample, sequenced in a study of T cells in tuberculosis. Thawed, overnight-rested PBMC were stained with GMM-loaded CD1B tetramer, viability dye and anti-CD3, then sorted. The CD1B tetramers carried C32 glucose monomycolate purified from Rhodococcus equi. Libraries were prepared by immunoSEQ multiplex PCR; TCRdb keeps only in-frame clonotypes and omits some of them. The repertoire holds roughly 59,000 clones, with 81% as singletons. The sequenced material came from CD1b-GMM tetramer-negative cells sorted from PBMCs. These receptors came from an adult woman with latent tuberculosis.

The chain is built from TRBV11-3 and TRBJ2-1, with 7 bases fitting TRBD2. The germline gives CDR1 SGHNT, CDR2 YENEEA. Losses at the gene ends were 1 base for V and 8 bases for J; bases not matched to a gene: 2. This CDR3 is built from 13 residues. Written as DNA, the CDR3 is TGTGCCAGCAGCTTAGGCGGGGGTCATGAGCAGTTCTTC. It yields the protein CASSLGGGHEQFF.

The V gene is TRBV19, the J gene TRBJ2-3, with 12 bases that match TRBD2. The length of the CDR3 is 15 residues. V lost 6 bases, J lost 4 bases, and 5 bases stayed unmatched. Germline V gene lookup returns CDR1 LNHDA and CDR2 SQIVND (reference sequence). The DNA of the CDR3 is TGTGCCAGTAGCACTTCTAGCGGGAGGGCAGATACGCAGTATTTT. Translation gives CASSTSSGRADTQYF.

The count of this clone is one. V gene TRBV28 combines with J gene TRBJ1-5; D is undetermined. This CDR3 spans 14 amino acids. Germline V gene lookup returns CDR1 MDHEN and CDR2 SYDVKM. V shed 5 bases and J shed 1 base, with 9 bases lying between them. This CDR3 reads CASSVDGSNQPQHF. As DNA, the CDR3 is TGTGCCAGCAGTGTCGACGGGAGCAATCAGCCCCAGCATTTT.

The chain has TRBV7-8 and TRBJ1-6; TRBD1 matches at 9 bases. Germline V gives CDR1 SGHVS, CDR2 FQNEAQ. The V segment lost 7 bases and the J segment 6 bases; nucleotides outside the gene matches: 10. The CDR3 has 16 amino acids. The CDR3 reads CASTSHRTGANSPLHF. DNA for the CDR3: TGTGCCAGCACCTCGCACAGGACAGGGGCTAATTCACCCCTCCACTTT. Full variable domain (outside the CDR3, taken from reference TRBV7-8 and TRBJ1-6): GAGVSQSPRYKVAKRGQDVALRCDPISGHVSLFWYQQALGQGPEFLTYFQNEAQLDKSGLPSDRFFAERPEGSVSTLKIQRTQQEDSAVYLCASTSHRTGANSPLHFGNGTRLTVT.

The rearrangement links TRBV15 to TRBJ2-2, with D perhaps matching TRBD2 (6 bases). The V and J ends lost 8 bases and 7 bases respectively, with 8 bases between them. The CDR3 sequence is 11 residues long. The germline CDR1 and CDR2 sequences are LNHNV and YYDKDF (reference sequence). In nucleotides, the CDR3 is TGTGCCACCGGGCGGGACGGGGAGCTGTTTTTT. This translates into CATGRDGELFF.

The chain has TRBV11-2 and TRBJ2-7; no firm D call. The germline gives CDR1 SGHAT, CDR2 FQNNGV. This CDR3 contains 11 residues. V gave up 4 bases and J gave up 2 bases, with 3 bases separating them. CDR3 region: CASSSTYEQYF. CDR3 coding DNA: TGTGCCAGCAGCTCAACCTACGAGCAGTACTTC.

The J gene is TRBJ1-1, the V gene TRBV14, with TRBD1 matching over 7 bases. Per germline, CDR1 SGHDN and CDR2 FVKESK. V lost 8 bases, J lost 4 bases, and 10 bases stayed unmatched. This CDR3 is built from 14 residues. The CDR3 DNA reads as TGTGCCAGCGCCATGATTCAGGGGGTCACTGAAGCTTTCTTT. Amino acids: CASAMIQGVTEAFF.

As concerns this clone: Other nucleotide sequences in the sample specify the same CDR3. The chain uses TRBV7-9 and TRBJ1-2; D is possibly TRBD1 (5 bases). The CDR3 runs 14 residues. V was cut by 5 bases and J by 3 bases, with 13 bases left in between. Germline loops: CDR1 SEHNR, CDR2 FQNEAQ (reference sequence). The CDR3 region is CASSPAGGDYGYTF. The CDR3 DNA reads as TGTGCCAGCAGCCCGGCCGGGGGAGACTATGGCTACACCTTC.

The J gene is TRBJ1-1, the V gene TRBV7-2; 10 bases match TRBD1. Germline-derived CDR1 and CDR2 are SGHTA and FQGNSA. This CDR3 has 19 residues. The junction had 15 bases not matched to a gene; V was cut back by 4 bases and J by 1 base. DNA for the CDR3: TGTGCCAGCAGCTCGCGAGATCATACCGGGACAGGGGAGAACACTGAAGCTTTCTTT. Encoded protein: CASSSRDHTGTGENTEAFF.

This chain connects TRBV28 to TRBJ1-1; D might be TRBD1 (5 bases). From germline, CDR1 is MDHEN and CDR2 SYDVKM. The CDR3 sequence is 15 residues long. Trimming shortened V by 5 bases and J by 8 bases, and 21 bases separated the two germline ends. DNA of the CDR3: TGTGCCAGCAGTCTTATAAACCAGAGACAGATGGAAGCTTTCTTT. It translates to CASSLINQRQMEAFF.

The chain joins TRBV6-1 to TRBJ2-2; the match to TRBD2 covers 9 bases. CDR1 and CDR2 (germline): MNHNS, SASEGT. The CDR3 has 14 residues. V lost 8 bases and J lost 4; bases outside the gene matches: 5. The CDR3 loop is CASGRLAATGELFF. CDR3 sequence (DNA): TGTGCCAGCGGGAGACTAGCGGCCACCGGGGAGCTGTTTTTT.

CDR3 amino acids: CASSFSARYNEQFF. DNA of the CDR3: TGTGCCAGCAGCTTTAGCGCCCGCTACAATGAGCAGTTCTTC. This rearrangement joins TRBV7-9 to TRBJ2-1; a possible D gene is TRBD2 (5 bases). The CDR3 runs to 14 residues. The germline V and J ends were trimmed by 3 bases and 3 bases, with 9 bases remaining between them. Germline loops: CDR1 SEHNR, CDR2 FQNEAQ (reference sequence).

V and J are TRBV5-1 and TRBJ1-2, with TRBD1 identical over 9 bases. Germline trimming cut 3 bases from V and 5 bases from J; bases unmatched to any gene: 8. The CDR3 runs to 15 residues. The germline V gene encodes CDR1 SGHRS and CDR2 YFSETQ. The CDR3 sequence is CASSSGTGWEYGYTF. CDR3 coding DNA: TGCGCCAGCAGCTCAGGGACAGGGTGGGAGTATGGCTACACCTTC. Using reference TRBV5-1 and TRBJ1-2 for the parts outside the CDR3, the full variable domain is KAGVTQTPRYLIKTRGQQVTLSCSPISGHRSVSWYQQTPGQGLQFLFEYFSETQRNKGNFPGRFSGRQFSNSRSEMNVSTLELGDSALYLCASSSGTGWEYGYTFGSGTRLTVV.

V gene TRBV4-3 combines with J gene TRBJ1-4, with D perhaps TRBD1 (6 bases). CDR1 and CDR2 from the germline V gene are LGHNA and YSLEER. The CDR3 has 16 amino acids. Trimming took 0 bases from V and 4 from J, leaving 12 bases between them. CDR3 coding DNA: TGCGCCAGCAGCCAAGAAGACAGGAGGTTTAATGAAAAACTGTTTTTT. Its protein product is CASSQEDRRFNEKLFF.

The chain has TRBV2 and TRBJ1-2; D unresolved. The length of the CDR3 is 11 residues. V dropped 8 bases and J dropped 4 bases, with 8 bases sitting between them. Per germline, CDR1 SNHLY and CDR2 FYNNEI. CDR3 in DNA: TGTGCCAGCTCAGTGGTCTATGGCTACACCTTC. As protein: CASSVVYGYTF.

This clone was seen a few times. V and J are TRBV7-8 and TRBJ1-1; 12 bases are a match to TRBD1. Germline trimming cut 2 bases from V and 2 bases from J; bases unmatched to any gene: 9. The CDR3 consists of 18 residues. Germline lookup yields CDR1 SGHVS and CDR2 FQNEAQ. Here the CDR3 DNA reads TGTGCCAGCAGCTTACCTACCGGGACAGGGGGCATTAACACTGAAGCTTTCTTT. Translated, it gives CASSLPTGTGGINTEAFF.

CDR3 protein: CAISESRGSYNEQFF. The CDR3 region has the DNA TGTGCCATCAGTGAGTCGCGGGGGTCCTACAATGAGCAGTTCTTC. This chain links TRBV10-3 with TRBJ2-1; 7 nucleotides align to TRBD2. In germline, CDR1 is ENHRY, CDR2 SYGVKD. J gave up 1 base and V 0 bases, and 0 bases lay outside the gene matches. CDR3 length equals 15 residues.

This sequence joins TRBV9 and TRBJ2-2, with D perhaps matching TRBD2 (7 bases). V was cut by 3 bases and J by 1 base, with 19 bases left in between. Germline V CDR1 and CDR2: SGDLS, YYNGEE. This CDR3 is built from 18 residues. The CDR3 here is CASSARGRGDWNTGELFF. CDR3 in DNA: TGTGCCAGCAGCGCCCGGGGGAGGGGGGACTGGAACACCGGGGAGCTGTTTTTT.

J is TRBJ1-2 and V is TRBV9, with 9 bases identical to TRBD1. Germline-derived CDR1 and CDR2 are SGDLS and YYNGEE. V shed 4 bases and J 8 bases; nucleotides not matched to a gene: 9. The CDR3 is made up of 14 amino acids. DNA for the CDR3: TGTGCCAGCAGCTCTGATGGACAGGGGCAAGGCTACACCTTC. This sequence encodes CASSSDGQGQGYTF.

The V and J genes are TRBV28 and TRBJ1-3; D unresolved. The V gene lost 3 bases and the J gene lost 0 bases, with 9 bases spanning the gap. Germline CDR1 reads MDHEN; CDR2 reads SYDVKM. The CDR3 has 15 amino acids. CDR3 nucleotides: TGTGCCAGCAGTTTGATCAGAAGCTCTGGAAACACCATATATTTT. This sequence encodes CASSLIRSSGNTIYF.

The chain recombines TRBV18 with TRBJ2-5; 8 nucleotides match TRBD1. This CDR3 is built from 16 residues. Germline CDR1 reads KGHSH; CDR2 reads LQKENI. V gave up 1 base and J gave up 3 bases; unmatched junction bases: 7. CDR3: CASSPRDRNLKETQYF. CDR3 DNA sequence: TGTGCCAGCTCACCACGGGACAGGAACCTAAAAGAGACCCAGTACTTC.